The rows below give T cell receptor beta chains drawn from one sample of a study of regulatory T cells in long-lasting Graves disease. TCRdb analysed the multiplex PCR reads with MiXCR anew, one entry per CDR3 protein. The sample carries 550,000 to 700,000 distinct CDR3 sequences, about 15% recorded once. The same data also went into a second study, on T cells in Graves' hyperthyroidism and ophthalmopathy.

Sequencing was performed on peripheral blood mononuclear cells (PBMCs), taken at new diagnosis, from a patient treated with antithyroid drugs. These receptors came from a man between 18 and 29 years old with Graves disease. Both conserved end residues are part of each CDR3. D genes are given only for firm matches. Clone sizes are given selectively: once, few, many, or a class where the clone is expanded.

v_gene	d_gene	j_gene	abundance	CDR3aa	CDR3nt
TRBV20-1	TRBD2	TRBJ2-1	few	CSARDHATLAGQNNEQFF	TGCAGTGCTAGAGATCACGCGACTCTAGCGGGACAAAACAATGAGCAGTTCTTC
TRBV10-3	NA	TRBJ1-4	few	CAITRGFEEKLFF	TGTGCCATCACTAGGGGTTTTGAGGAAAAACTGTTTTTT
TRBV2	TRBD1	TRBJ2-7	many	CASRHPGQGADEQYF	TGTGCCAGCAGGCACCCGGGACAGGGGGCCGACGAGCAGTACTTC
TRBV19	TRBD1	TRBJ2-7	NA	CASSPSGQSLYEQYF	TGTGCCAGTAGTCCGTCGGGACAGTCTCTCTACGAGCAGTACTTC
TRBV9	TRBD1	TRBJ1-6	NA	CASSVGQGRSYNSPLHF	TGTGCCAGCAGCGTCGGACAGGGGCGATCCTATAATTCACCCCTCCACTTT
TRBV28	NA	TRBJ1-1	many	CASSLRYNTEAFF	TGTGCCAGCAGTTTACGATATAACACTGAAGCTTTCTTT
TRBV27	NA	TRBJ2-1	NA	CASSLFGVQFF	TGTGCCAGCAGTTTATTTGGCGTGCAGTTCTTC
TRBV6-1	TRBD1	TRBJ1-4	NA	CASNPGTAGLGEKLFF	TGTGCCAGCAATCCCGGGACAGCGGGATTAGGTGAAAAACTGTTTTTT
TRBV6-1	NA	TRBJ1-2	NA	CASSDRLGYYGYTF	TGTGCCAGCAGTGATCGGCTGGGGTACTATGGCTACACCTTC
TRBV30	NA	TRBJ1-1	many	CAWREGLEAFF	TGTGCCTGGAGGGAGGGACTCGAAGCTTTCTTT
TRBV4-1	NA	TRBJ2-7	NA	CASSQEPQQSSYEQYF	TGCGCCAGCAGCCAAGAGCCACAGCAAAGCTCCTACGAGCAGTACTTC
TRBV25-1	TRBD2	TRBJ2-7	many	CASSGRGASGRLEQYF	TGTGCCAGCAGTGGGCGAGGGGCTAGCGGGAGGCTCGAGCAGTACTTC
TRBV20-1	TRBD2	TRBJ2-3	NA	CSAKALSGRGGADTQYF	TGCAGTGCTAAGGCCCTTAGCGGGAGGGGAGGCGCAGATACGCAGTATTTT
TRBV5-1	NA	TRBJ1-1	many	CASTPSDQNTEAFF	TGCGCCAGCACCCCATCGGACCAGAACACTGAAGCTTTCTTT
TRBV27	TRBD1	TRBJ1-1	many	CASSLLQGAFPFF	TGTGCCAGCAGTTTACTACAGGGGGCGTTTCCTTTCTTT
TRBV6-1	TRBD1	TRBJ2-7	few	CASSPLTGASYEQYF	TGTGCCAGCAGTCCCCTGACAGGGGCCTCCTACGAGCAGTACTTC
TRBV7-9	NA	TRBJ2-7	many	CASSLALYEQYF	TGTGCCAGCAGCTTAGCGCTGTACGAGCAGTACTTC
TRBV20-1	NA	TRBJ2-7	NA	CSARGTGESFPYEQYF	TGCAGTGCTAGAGGCACGGGAGAGAGCTTTCCCTACGAGCAGTACTTC
TRBV28	NA	TRBJ2-7	NA	CASSRGSHYEQYF	TGTGCCAGCTCCCGGGGAAGTCACTACGAGCAGTACTTC
TRBV4-2	NA	TRBJ2-7	NA	CASNPTGGRQEQYF	TGTGCCAGCAACCCGACCGGGGGGCGCCAGGAGCAGTACTTC
TRBV5-1	TRBD2	TRBJ2-1	NA	CASNRLAGGGNNEQFF	TGCGCCAGCAATAGACTAGCGGGAGGGGGGAACAATGAGCAGTTCTTC
TRBV6-5	TRBD2	TRBJ2-5	NA	CASSYAGGETQYF	TGTGCCAGCAGTTACGCCGGGGGGGAGACCCAGTACTTC
TRBV12-3/TRBV12-4	NA	TRBJ2-5	NA	CASSLGHRETPYF	TGTGCCAGCAGTCTCGGGCACCGGGAGACCCCGTACTTC
TRBV6-1	NA	TRBJ1-1	many	CASSRIQVSNTEAFF	TGTGCCAGCAGTCGTATTCAGGTGTCCAACACTGAAGCTTTCTTT
TRBV3-1	TRBD1	TRBJ2-7	many	CASSQDRASYEQYF	TGTGCCAGCAGCCAGGACAGGGCCTCCTACGAGCAGTACTTC
TRBV20-1	TRBD2	TRBJ2-3	many	CSAAGLAGTDTQYF	TGCAGTGCTGCGGGACTAGCGGGAACAGATACGCAGTATTTT
TRBV4-1	TRBD2	TRBJ2-1	few	CASSQETSGLMRTQFF	TGCGCCAGCAGCCAAGAGACTAGCGGTCTAATGAGGACGCAGTTCTTC
TRBV5-5	NA	TRBJ2-7	many	CASSVAGLSYEQYF	TGTGCCAGCAGCGTTGCGGGGCTGTCCTACGAGCAGTACTTC
TRBV11-3	TRBD2	TRBJ2-1	many	CASSLSGLAGGWDEQFF	TGTGCCAGCAGCCTCTCGGGACTAGCGGGGGGCTGGGATGAGCAGTTCTTC
TRBV2	TRBD1	TRBJ1-5	many	CASSAAGTGNQPQHF	TGTGCCAGCAGTGCAGCCGGGACAGGGAATCAGCCCCAGCATTTT
TRBV3-1	NA	TRBJ1-2	many	CASSQVGQGYGYTF	TGTGCCAGCAGCCAAGTAGGGCAGGGCTATGGCTACACCTTC
TRBV5-1	TRBD2	TRBJ2-5	few	CASKTSEETQYF	TGCGCCAGCAAGACTAGCGAGGAGACCCAGTACTTC
TRBV3-1	NA	TRBJ2-1	NA	CASSQTVNSYNEQFF	TGTGCCAGCAGCCAAACCGTTAACTCATACAATGAGCAGTTCTTC
TRBV10-2	NA	TRBJ2-3	many	CASSDNRGSTDTQYF	TGCGCCAGCAGTGACAACAGAGGGAGCACAGATACGCAGTATTTT
TRBV7-9	TRBD2	TRBJ2-1	many	CASSLIAGGRNEQFF	TGTGCCAGCAGCTTGATAGCGGGAGGGAGGAATGAGCAGTTCTTC
TRBV28	NA	TRBJ2-1	many	CAITGTQYNEQFF	TGTGCCATTACCGGGACTCAATACAATGAGCAGTTCTTC
TRBV12-3/TRBV12-4	NA	TRBJ2-3	many	CASSWFSTDTQYF	TGTGCCAGCAGTTGGTTTAGCACAGATACGCAGTATTTT
TRBV20-1	NA	TRBJ2-7	NA	CSARDGRGPSYEQYF	TGCAGTGCTAGAGATGGCAGGGGCCCCTCCTACGAGCAGTACTTC
TRBV27	NA	TRBJ2-7	many	CASSFSTSYEQYF	TGTGCCAGCAGTTTCAGTACTAGCTACGAGCAGTACTTC
TRBV5-6	TRBD2	TRBJ2-1	NA	CASSLWGRAEQFF	TGTGCCAGCAGCTTGTGGGGGAGGGCTGAGCAGTTCTTC
TRBV7-2	NA	TRBJ2-7	many	CASSLSGTPTYEQYF	TGTGCCAGCAGCTTAAGTGGGACACCGACCTACGAGCAGTACTTC
TRBV20-1	NA	TRBJ2-1	few	CSAEDYSYNEQFF	TGCAGTGCAGAGGACTACTCCTACAATGAGCAGTTCTTC
TRBV5-6	NA	TRBJ2-2	NA	CASSSPGHTNTGELFF	TGTGCCAGCAGCTCTCCGGGACACACGAACACCGGGGAGCTGTTTTTT
TRBV30	NA	TRBJ2-3	few	CAWSLPGTGPWVTQYF	TGTGCCTGGAGTCTCCCCGGGACTGGGCCGTGGGTTACGCAGTATTTT
TRBV28	TRBD1	TRBJ1-1	many	CASSPGQGYTEAFF	TGTGCCAGCAGTCCAGGACAGGGCTACACTGAAGCTTTCTTT
TRBV5-4	NA	TRBJ2-5	few	CASSLDIQSKETQYF	TGTGCCAGCAGCTTGGATATACAGTCAAAAGAGACCCAGTACTTC
TRBV5-6	NA	TRBJ1-4	few	CASSLAQLPTNEKLFF	TGTGCCAGCAGCTTGGCTCAGCTACCAACTAATGAAAAACTGTTTTTT
TRBV18	NA	TRBJ2-5	few	CASSPPPGRGNQETQYF	TGTGCCAGCTCACCACCCCCCGGAAGGGGGAACCAAGAGACCCAGTACTTC
TRBV10-3	NA	TRBJ1-1	NA	CAIRSGGNTEAFF	TGTGCCATCAGGTCGGGTGGGAACACTGAAGCTTTCTTT
TRBV30	TRBD1	TRBJ1-2	many	CAWSGQGGPTF	TGTGCCTGGAGCGGACAGGGAGGGCCCACCTTC
TRBV27	TRBD1	TRBJ2-1	many	CASSFLLGQGLAEQFF	TGTGCCAGCAGTTTCCTTCTGGGACAGGGATTAGCTGAGCAGTTCTTC
TRBV6-2/TRBV6-3	TRBD1	TRBJ1-6	NA	CASSRTGGYNSPLHF	TGTGCCAGCAGTAGGACAGGGGGCTATAATTCACCCCTCCACTTT
TRBV5-1	NA	TRBJ2-1	NA	CASSTHPGSGDEQFF	TGCGCCAGCTCCACTCATCCCGGGAGCGGCGATGAGCAGTTCTTC
TRBV6-1	TRBD2	TRBJ2-1	few	CASSLLAGEYNEQFF	TGTGCCAGCAGCCTTCTAGCGGGGGAATACAATGAGCAGTTCTTC
TRBV4-1	NA	TRBJ1-1	NA	CASSQEPAMNTEAFF	TGCGCCAGCAGCCAAGAACCTGCTATGAACACTGAAGCTTTCTTT
TRBV5-1	NA	TRBJ2-5	few	CASRRDPRERPEETQYF	TGCGCCAGCCGGAGGGATCCCAGGGAAAGGCCCGAAGAGACCCAGTACTTC
TRBV10-3	NA	TRBJ1-1	NA	CAISGPRAESGRTEAFF	TGTGCCATCAGTGGGCCACGAGCGGAGAGTGGGAGAACTGAAGCTTTCTTT
TRBV6-1	TRBD1	TRBJ2-2	many	CASSGQGRAGELFF	TGTGCCAGCAGTGGACAGGGAAGGGCCGGGGAGCTGTTTTTT
TRBV30	TRBD2	TRBJ2-7	NA	CAWGVEAGGPGEQYF	TGTGCCTGGGGTGTCGAAGCGGGAGGGCCGGGGGAGCAGTACTTC
TRBV28	NA	TRBJ1-5	few	CASSFRGASNQPQHF	TGTGCCAGCAGTTTTCGGGGCGCGAGCAATCAGCCCCAGCATTTT